The 14 T cell receptor beta chains presented below share a single source sample, sequenced in a study of T cells in Graves' hyperthyroidism and ophthalmopathy. Researchers amplified the TCR beta CDR3 regions from RNA transcripts. The HTBI set primed first-round TCR CDR3 RT-PCR. MiXCR, applied by TCRdb to the multiplex PCR reads, yields one record per CDR3 protein. The sample carries about half a million distinct CDR3 sequences, 15% to 20% recorded once. The sequenced sample was blood. The receptors come from a man aged 40-55 years with Graves' ophthalmopathy.

The table lists this clonotype with many counts. V gene TRBV28 combines with J gene TRBJ2-7; 9 nucleotides match TRBD1. The CDR3 extends over 14 amino acids. V was pared by 6 bases and J by 9 bases, with 12 bases of the junction left unmatched. The germline V gene encodes CDR1 MDHEN and CDR2 SYDVKM. The CDR3 loop reads CASSQGQGFLGQYF. The CDR3 DNA reads TGTGCCAGCAGCCAGGGACAGGGTTTCTTAGGGCAGTACTTC. Together with reference TRBV28 and TRBJ2-7, the CDR3 gives the full variable domain: DVKVTQSSRYLVKRTGEKVFLECVQDMDHENMFWYRQDPGLGLRLIYFSYDVKMKEKGDIPEGYSVSREKKERFSLILESASTNQTSMYLCASSQGQGFLGQYFGPGTRLTVT.

This clonotype was seen many times. J is TRBJ2-3 and V is TRBV5-1, with 9 bases that match TRBD1. J was trimmed by 4 bases and V by 0 bases; bases with no gene match: 3. The germline gives CDR1 SGHRS, CDR2 YFSETQ. The CDR3 has 15 amino acids. The CDR3 reads CASSLGTGAPDTQYF. The CDR3 DNA reads as TGCGCCAGCAGCTTGGGGACAGGGGCCCCAGATACGCAGTATTTT.

This clonotype was counted a few times. This sequence joins TRBV24-1 and TRBJ2-1; 8 positions match TRBD1. Trimming cost V 9 bases and J 3 bases; bases outside gene matches: 6. CDR1 is KGHDR and CDR2 is SFDVKD in the germline V gene. The CDR3 consists of 14 residues. CDR3 loop: CATSTGVIYNEQFF. The CDR3, as DNA: TGTGCCACCTCGACAGGGGTGATCTACAATGAGCAGTTCTTC.

This clonotype has just a few counts. V usage is TRBV18 and J usage is TRBJ2-7; tentative D call: TRBD1 (7 bases). Germline CDR1 and CDR2: KGHSH and LQKENI. Trimming removed 0 bases from V and 0 bases from J, with 12 bases in between. This CDR3 has 16 residues. The DNA for the CDR3 is TGTGCCAGCTCACCACCGGGCAGGGGGGTCTCCTACGAGCAGTACTTC. Its protein is CASSPPGRGVSYEQYF.

This clonotype occurred many times. This chain links TRBV3-1 with TRBJ2-3, with a tentative D call TRBD2 (5 bases). There are 19 residues in the CDR3. V shed 0 bases and J shed 2 bases, with 21 bases lying between them. CDR1 and CDR2 (germline): LGHDT, YNNKEL (reference sequence). The CDR3 region has the DNA TGTGCCAGCAGCCAAGAGGGAGACGAGCCCAACCTCTTCACAGATACGCAGTATTTT. This sequence encodes CASSQEGDEPNLFTDTQYF.

In its sample, this clonotype was seen a few times. This chain uses TRBV30 with TRBJ2-1; 7 bases map to TRBD2. This CDR3 spans 15 amino acids. Germline CDR1 reads GTSNPN; CDR2 reads SVGIG (reference sequence). V shed 8 bases and J 3 bases; nucleotides not matched to a gene: 13. CDR3 loop: CAHDGGAGFYNEQFF. CDR3 in DNA: TGTGCCCACGATGGCGGAGCGGGATTCTACAATGAGCAGTTCTTC.

This clonotype was recorded many times. The genes are TRBV29-1 and TRBJ2-3; D gene unclear. This CDR3 is built from 12 residues. The germline gives CDR1 SQVTM, CDR2 ANQGSEA. V was shortened by 3 bases and J by 2 bases, with 6 bases between the two germline ends. DNA of the CDR3: TGCAGCGTTGATTTGGACACAGATACGCAGTATTTT. Translating gives CSVDLDTDTQYF.

This clonotype has a count of ten or more. The CDR3 bases are TGTGCCAGCAGCTTAAGAACAGACACTGAAGCTTTCTTT. Protein: CASSLRTDTEAFF. The gene calls are TRBV7-9 and TRBJ1-1; D gene uncertain. V lost 2 bases to trimming and J lost 3 bases, with 7 bases between them. The CDR3 is made up of 13 amino acids. Germline V gene data show CDR1 as SEHNR and CDR2 as FQNEAQ (reference sequence).

CDR3 nucleotides: TGTGCCAGCTCACCACCCGGGTGGAAAGGGGAGCTGTTTTTT. This gives the protein CASSPPGWKGELFF. The chain employs TRBV18 and TRBJ2-2; no clear D. Trimming took 0 bases from V and 8 from J, leaving 10 bases between them. Germline CDR1 KGHSH, CDR2 LQKENI. The CDR3 runs 14 residues.

This clonotype was counted at least ten times. The chain uses TRBV7-9 and TRBJ2-7; the D call may be TRBD1 or TRBD2 (5 bases each). Trimming removed 5 bases at V and 5 bases at J, with 16 bases between. Germline CDR1 and CDR2: SEHNR and FQNEAQ (reference sequence). The CDR3 sequence is 14 residues long. The CDR3 coding sequence is TGTGCCAGCAGCCCGATGGGGGTTAGCCACGAGCAGTACTTC. Encoded protein: CASSPMGVSHEQYF.

V is TRBV15 and J is TRBJ2-3; D not resolved. V was pared by 0 bases and J by 6 bases, with 22 bases between. In germline, CDR1 is LNHNV, CDR2 YYDKDF (reference sequence). CDR3 length: 18 residues. In DNA, the CDR3 is TGTGCCACCAGCAGAGACCGGCCCCACCTCGCTTCTACGGATACGCAGTATTTT. Translating it yields CATSRDRPHLASTDTQYF. The whole variable domain, filled in from reference TRBV15 and TRBJ2-3, reads DAMVIQNPRYQVTQFGKPVTLSCSQTLNHNVMYWYQQKSSQAPKLLFHYYDKDFNNEADTPDNFQSRRPNTSFCFLDIRSPGLGDTAMYLCATSRDRPHLASTDTQYFGPGTRLTVL.

This clonotype has ten or more counts. This chain links TRBV11-2 with TRBJ2-1; no definite D call. Trimming stripped 5 bases from V and 5 bases from J, with 7 bases between. This CDR3 is built from 12 residues. CDR1 is SGHAT and CDR2 is FQNNGV in the germline V gene. CDR3: CASSPLDNEQFF. CDR3 sequence (DNA): TGTGCCAGCAGCCCTCTCGACAATGAGCAGTTCTTC.

In the case of this clonotype: A much larger clone is a single base away; this may be a read error. The V and J genes are TRBV7-2 and TRBJ2-7; TRBD2 matches 9 bases. Germline values: CDR1 SGHTA, CDR2 FQGNSA. V shed 8 bases and J 7 bases; nucleotides not matched to a gene: 15. The CDR3 spans 15 residues. The DNA of the CDR3 is TGTGCCAGCGTCCGGCGGGCTAGCGGGGTGGATGAGCAGTACTTC. Translated: CASVRRASGVDEQYF.

Concerning this clonotype: A read error may produce the germline difference seen at one junction end. The gene calls are TRBV20-1 and TRBJ2-1; D uncertain. The length of the CDR3 is 14 residues. Per the germline V gene, CDR1 is DFQATT and CDR2 is SNEGSKA (reference sequence). CDR3 DNA: TGCAGTGCTTCACTACTTGTCTCCTGCAATGAGCAGTTCTTC. Protein sequence: CSASLLVSCNEQFF.